Each of the 14 T cell receptor beta chains below was sequenced from the same sample in a study of human T cells and chemical hapten exposure. Via MiXCR, TCRdb re-called the RACE reads, giving one row per CDR3 protein. The sample holds 180,000 or so distinct CDR3 sequences, around 13% seen once. The time point here: patch test 1, 2 weeks after DPC sensitization. Specified treatment: therapeutic diphenylcyclopropenone sensitization with weekly scalp DPC. The starting material was whole blood, obtained in connection with sensitization to the hapten diphenylcyclopropenone (DPC). The receptors come from a woman in her 30s with alopecia areata. Some clones in this sample may be carry-over from other donors' samples.

This rearrangement joins TRBV12-3 or TRBV12-4 to TRBJ1-6, with unresolved D. With 6 bases removed from V and 6 bases from J, the gap between germline ends came to 15 bases. The CDR3 has 15 amino acids. CDR3 protein: CASRTSTAANSPLHF. CDR3 nucleotide sequence: TGTGCCAGCAGGACCTCGACGGCAGCTAATTCACCCCTCCACTTT.

The gene calls are TRBV2 and TRBJ2-7; tentatively, D is TRBD2 (6 bases). Deletions cut 0 bases from V and 1 base from J, with 13 bases between. The germline CDR1 and CDR2 sequences are SNHLY and FYNNEI. The CDR3 spans 16 residues. DNA of the CDR3: TGTGCCAGCAGTGAAGCGCGGCTAGCGAGTTCCTACGAGCAGTACTTC. Protein sequence: CASSEARLASSYEQYF.

This clonotype came up a few times. The V and J genes are TRBV6-6 and TRBJ2-5, with 13 positions matching TRBD2. The junction had 2 bases not matched to a gene; V was cut back by 5 bases and J by 5 bases. From germline, CDR1 is MNHNY and CDR2 SVGAGI (reference sequence). This CDR3 is built from 14 residues. CDR3 protein: CASSQLAGGETQYF. The DNA of the CDR3 is TGTGCCAGCAGTCAACTAGCGGGGGGGGAGACCCAGTACTTC.

This clonotype was recorded many times. The chain carries TRBV7-2 and TRBJ1-2; TRBD1 matches at 7 bases. The CDR3 covers 14 residues. V dropped 4 bases and J dropped 4; count of bases not matched to a gene: 6. CDR1 and CDR2 from the germline V gene are SGHTA and FQGNSA. CDR3 sequence reads: CASSSRDRVYGYTF. As DNA, the CDR3 is TGTGCCAGCAGCTCCCGCGACAGGGTCTATGGCTACACCTTC.

The J gene is TRBJ2-7, the V gene TRBV6-5, with 7 bases aligning to TRBD2. The V segment lost 5 bases and the J segment 1 base; nucleotides outside the gene matches: 8. The germline V gene has CDR1 MNHEY and CDR2 SVGAGI. CDR3 size: 15 residues. The CDR3 nucleotides are TGTGCCAGCAGTCTGCTCGCGGGAGTGTCCTACGAGCAGTACTTC. Translated, it gives CASSLLAGVSYEQYF.

In its sample, this clonotype was seen many times. V and J are TRBV6-4 and TRBJ2-5; 11 bases line up with TRBD1. There are 15 residues in the CDR3. V was clipped by 4 bases and J by 1 base; unmatched bases: 2. Germline CDR1 reads MRHNA; CDR2 reads SNTAGT. The CDR3 DNA reads TGTGCCAGCAGTGCCGGGACAGGGGGCCAAGAGACCCAGTACTTC. It is translated as CASSAGTGGQETQYF.

This clonotype has just a few counts. This chain uses TRBV12-3 or TRBV12-4 with TRBJ2-2, with 7 bases lining up with TRBD1. Losses at the gene ends were 5 bases for V and 4 bases for J; bases not matched to a gene: 4. The CDR3 has 14 residues. As DNA, the CDR3 is TGTGCCAGCAGTATAAACAGGGGCACCGGGGAGCTGTTTTTT. Encoded protein: CASSINRGTGELFF.

This clonotype was detected only a few times. The chain couples TRBV10-3 to TRBJ2-2; 8 nucleotides agree with TRBD2. From germline, CDR1 is ENHRY and CDR2 SYGVKD. Trimming took 1 base from V and 16 from J; bases not matched to a gene: 8. The CDR3 covers 13 residues. CDR3 nucleotides: TGTGCCATCAGTGAGTTGGGACTAGAGAAAAAGTTTTTT. Amino acids: CAISELGLEKKFF.

Ten or more counts support this clonotype. The chain uses TRBV28 and TRBJ1-1; D might be TRBD1 (5 bases). V shed 6 bases and J shed 2 bases, with 10 bases lying between them. The CDR3 runs to 13 residues. Germline lookup yields CDR1 MDHEN and CDR2 SYDVKM. This CDR3 reads CASRWDRNTEAFF. As DNA, the CDR3 is TGTGCCAGCAGGTGGGACCGAAACACTGAAGCTTTCTTT.

This clonotype was seen a few times. The V call is TRBV7-8, the J call TRBJ2-3, with 10 bases aligning to TRBD2. This CDR3 is 18 amino acids long. Trimming took 3 bases from V and 0 from J; bases not matched to a gene: 9. Germline V gene data show CDR1 as SGHVS and CDR2 as FQNEAQ. CDR3 sequence reads: CASSFELAGPLSTDTQYF. The CDR3 coding sequence is TGTGCCAGCAGCTTTGAACTAGCGGGACCCCTCAGCACAGATACGCAGTATTTT. The whole variable domain, filled in from reference TRBV7-8 and TRBJ2-3, reads GAGVSQSPRYKVAKRGQDVALRCDPISGHVSLFWYQQALGQGPEFLTYFQNEAQLDKSGLPSDRFFAERPEGSVSTLKIQRTQQEDSAVYLCASSFELAGPLSTDTQYFGPGTRLTVL.

This clonotype came up a few times. The chain employs TRBV5-6 and TRBJ2-7, with 8 bases matching TRBD2. This CDR3 spans 15 amino acids. Germline lookup yields CDR1 SGHDT and CDR2 YYEEEE. V dropped 4 bases and J dropped 4; count of bases not matched to a gene: 10. The CDR3 DNA sequence: TGTGCCAGCAGCCTTGCGTTGATAGCGGGATACGAGCAGTACTTC. Translation: CASSLALIAGYEQYF.

This chain links TRBV4-2 with TRBJ1-1; perhaps TRBD1 as D (6 bases). Germline CDR1 reads LGHNA; CDR2 reads YNFKEQ. The CDR3 has 14 amino acids. The ends were cut back, 1 base at V and 7 bases at J, with 13 bases in the middle. CDR3 sequence: CASSQGAQGHEAFF. DNA of the CDR3: TGTGCCAGCAGCCAAGGCGCCCAGGGGCATGAAGCTTTCTTT.

The rearrangement links TRBV11-2 to TRBJ1-2; D not resolved. The CDR3 contains 13 residues. Trimming removed 1 base at V and 4 bases at J, with 7 bases between. Per the germline V gene, CDR1 is SGHAT and CDR2 is FQNNGV. CDR3 nucleotide sequence: TGTGCCAGCAGCTTAGTAGGAGGCTATGGCTACACCTTC. Its translation: CASSLVGGYGYTF.

This clonotype has a count of ten or more. The rearrangement uses TRBV28 and TRBJ1-1; D possibly corresponds to TRBD1 (5 bases). Trimming removed 5 bases from V and 3 bases from J, with 16 bases in between. Per germline, CDR1 MDHEN and CDR2 SYDVKM. The CDR3 runs 15 residues. The CDR3 DNA sequence: TGTGCCAGCAGTGAGGGTGGGGGACGGGACACTGAAGCTTTCTTT. This translates into CASSEGGGRDTEAFF.